This is a list of T cell receptor beta chains from one sample in a study of T cell repertoires in cytomegalovirus infection. MiXCR, run by TCRdb on the reads, gives a single entry per CDR3 protein. The sample yields about 490,000 distinct CDR3 sequences, about 15% seen once. Material: CD8+ T cells from PBMCs. Receptors originate from a human donor in good health (CMV status not recorded). Some clones in this sample may be carry-over from other donors' samples. CDR3s include the opening cysteine and the closing phenylalanine or tryptophan. D genes are given only for firm matches. Size is stated for part of the rows, as once, few or many counts, or as a class when the clone is expanded.

d_call j_call v_call clone_size cdr3_length cdr3_nt cdr3_aa
- TRBJ2-7 TRBV19 few 14 TGTGCCAGTAATCATGGTCCCGGCGACTACGAGCAGTACTTC CASNHGPGDYEQYF
TRBD1 TRBJ2-5 TRBV5-1 many 17 TGCGCCAGCAGCGAAGCCAGCGACAGGGGGCCCCAAGAGACCCAGTACTTC CASSEASDRGPQETQYF
TRBD2 TRBJ2-2 TRBV6-1 few 15 TGTGCCAGCAGTGAAGGGGGGGGAAGGAGCGGGGAGCTGTTTTTT CASSEGGGRSGELFF
- TRBJ1-4 TRBV18 - 13 TGTGCCAGCTCACCGGGGAGGAATGAAAAACTGTTTTTT CASSPGRNEKLFF
- TRBJ2-7 TRBV14 - 15 TGTGCCAGCAGCCAAGATGGCAGGCCCTACGTCGAGCAGTACTTC CASSQDGRPYVEQYF
- TRBJ1-3 TRBV6-5 - 13 TGTGCCAGCAGTTACTCGGGAGGAAACACCATATATTTT CASSYSGGNTIYF
TRBD2 TRBJ2-7 TRBV7-2 many 17 TGTGCCAGCAGCTTTTCTAGCGGGAGGTCCAGCTCCTACGAGCAGTACTTC CASSFSSGRSSSYEQYF
- TRBJ2-7 TRBV20-1 - 13 TGCAGTGCTAGACGACCTAACTTCTACGAGCAGTACTTC CSARRPNFYEQYF
TRBD2 TRBJ2-7 TRBV14 - 16 TGTGCCAGCAGCCAAGACGGAAGCGGGAGGGCCTACGAGCAGTACTTC CASSQDGSGRAYEQYF
TRBD2 TRBJ2-7 TRBV7-2 many 15 TGTGCCAGCAGCGCGGGACTAGCGGGAGTCTACGAGCAGTACTTC CASSAGLAGVYEQYF
- TRBJ2-5 TRBV28 many 14 TGTGCCAGCAGTTTATTTGGGGTGCGGGAGACCCAGTACTTC CASSLFGVRETQYF
- TRBJ2-7 TRBV10-3 many 12 TGTGCCATCAACAGCGGAGCCTACGAGCAGTACTTC CAINSGAYEQYF
- TRBJ1-1 TRBV5-1 few 15 TGCGCCAGCAGCTTGGATGCGAGGGTGAACACTGAAGCTTTCTTT CASSLDARVNTEAFF